The T cell receptor (beta chain) under discussion was sequenced for a study of post-analysis software for immune sequencing data. Notes on the study in general: Higher frequency in patients than in controls was seen for five TRBV segments, with TRBV5-6, TRBV5-1 and TRBV20-1 among them.

Between the trimmed V and J ends, which lost 1 base and 7 bases, there was a span of 16 bases. CDR3 length: 15 residues. CDR1 is SGHTA and CDR2 is FQGNSA in the germline V gene. Worth noting for this clonotype: Its antigen remains unknown.

The library was made from cDNA and included unique molecular identifiers. TCRdb reprocessed the PCR reads via MiXCR and lists one record per CDR3 protein. The sample lists some 450,000 distinct CDR3 sequences; nearly 45% were seen once. The specimen sequenced was blood. V usage is TRBV7-2 and J usage is TRBJ1-2; D is unresolved. The TCR sequence derives from a girl under 18 with multiple sclerosis. The CDR3 DNA reads as TGTGCCAGCAGCTTAGAAGGGATGCCTTCTGGTGGCTACACCTTC. Translated, it gives CASSLEGMPSGGYTF.